This TCR beta chain derives from a study of spatial heterogeneity in lung cancer. Each TCR cDNA molecule bore a unique molecular identifier. MiXCR, run by TCRdb on the 5' RACE reads, gives a single entry per CDR3 protein. The table has more than 65,000 distinct CDR3 sequences, 7% to 9% seen once. V was clipped by 3 bases and J by 8 bases, with 11 bases between them. The CDR3 is 12 amino acids. Germline CDR1 reads SGHRS; CDR2 reads YFSETQ. Time point meaning: sample taken at primary tumor resection. Samples came from around 70 TRACERx patients with untreated early-stage lung cancer. Unsorted whole RNA from tumor, nontumor lung or frozen PBMC underwent sequencing. This clonotype was counted at least ten times. Its antigen remains unidentified. Study-level findings and limits: Compared with follow-up, resection was when ubiquitous expanded tumor TCRs appeared in blood more.

V usage is TRBV5-1 and J usage is TRBJ1-1; D possibly corresponds to TRBD1 (6 bases). The material sequenced was PBMCs, taken at surgery. The TCR comes from a male donor with early-stage non-small cell lung cancer. CDR3 residues: CASSSPGTEAFF. The DNA of the CDR3 is TGCGCCAGCAGCTCCCCCGGGACAGAAGCTTTCTTT.